These 9 T cell receptor beta chains share one sample of origin, sequenced in a study of T cells in women clearing cervical HPV infection. Profiling relied on immunoSEQ multiplex PCR, and the TCRdb table lists in-frame clones only, not all of them. This sample's clone table lists 25,000 to 30,000 clones. The sample consisted of blood buffy coat. The receptors derive from a woman aged 18-70 years with a cervical HPV16 infection that either progressed to CIN3+ or cleared (not recorded which).

In the case of this clone: From the germline J gene comes the end of the CDR3, since the read stops 3 residues before it. V is TRBV18 and J is TRBJ1-1; TRBD1 might be the D (6 bases). The V end lost 9 bases, the J end lost 1 base, and 12 bases lay between the germline ends. Per the germline V gene, CDR1 is KGHSH and CDR2 is LQKENI. This CDR3 has 13 amino acids. The CDR3 region is CASKRDTNTEAFF. The DNA read from the CDR3 is TGTGCCAGTAAGAGGGACACGAACACTGAA.

Notes on this clone: The read gets to within 3 residues of the CDR3 end, and the germline J gene fills in the rest. This chain connects TRBV10-3 to TRBJ1-6; the D is unclear. Germline-derived CDR1 and CDR2 are ENHRY and SYGVKD. The CDR3 contains 14 residues. Trimming removed 7 bases from V and 0 bases from J, with 7 bases in between. CDR3 DNA, as far as it was read: TGTGCCATCAAAGCTAGCTCCTATAATTCACCC. It encodes CAIKASSYNSP. The CDR3 reads in full as CAIKASSYNSPLHF.

The CDR3 bases that were read are TGCAGTGCTAGCCTCCTGGGGCTAGCGGGTGTCTCTTACCACTACAATGAG. Translated: CSASLLGLAGVSYHYNE. The whole CDR3 protein reads CSASLLGLAGVSYHYNEQFF. This chain links TRBV20-1 with TRBJ2-1, with 8 bases matching TRBD2. Read coverage stops 3 residues before the CDR3 terminus; the germline J gene supplies the remainder. Trimming cost V 3 bases and J 3 bases; bases outside gene matches: 22. Germline V gene lookup returns CDR1 DFQATT and CDR2 SNEGSKA (reference sequence). The CDR3 contains 20 residues.

Points on this clone: This same CDR3 is encoded by further DNA sequences in the sample. CDR3 in amino acids: CAIAAAPSGNTIYF. CDR3 DNA, as far as it was read: TGTGCCATTGCTGCGGCCCCCTCTGGAAACACC. The chain carries TRBV2 and TRBJ1-3; D call uncertain. From the germline J gene comes the end of the CDR3, since the read stops 3 residues before it. The length of the CDR3 is 14 residues. Germline V gives CDR1 SNHLY, CDR2 FYNNEI. Trimming stripped 10 bases from V and 0 bases from J, with 13 bases between.

To note about this clone: The read terminates 3 residues before the CDR3 end, so the remaining end is supplied by the germline J gene. This rearrangement joins TRBV10-1 to TRBJ2-1; 7 bases are shared with TRBD2. The CDR3 contains 15 residues. Germline V gene lookup returns CDR1 WNHNN and CDR2 SYGVQD (reference sequence). The trim removed 2 bases at V and 8 bases at J, leaving 9 bases unmatched. The chain's CDR3 is CASSEKSAGVDEQFF. CDR3 DNA, as far as it was read: TGCGCCAGCAGTGAGAAGTCGGCGGGAGTTGATGAG.

On this clone itself: Read coverage stops 3 residues before the CDR3 terminus; the germline J gene supplies the remainder. The V and J genes are TRBV5-1 and TRBJ2-1; 9 bases agree with TRBD2. The trim removed 3 bases at V and 7 bases at J, leaving 11 bases unmatched. The CDR3 covers 16 residues. Germline V gene sequence: CDR1 SGHRS, CDR2 YFSETQ. Here the CDR3 reads CASSSLLREGLNEQFF. CDR3 bases read: TGCGCCAGCAGCTCCCTTTTGCGGGAGGGCCTTAATGAG.

As to this clone: Relative to the germline gene, one junction end is altered; a read error may explain this. The read ends 3 residues early relative to the CDR3; the germline J gene fills the gap. The V gene is TRBV7-7, the J gene TRBJ2-1; D call uncertain. CDR1 and CDR2 (germline): SSHAT, FNYEAQ (reference sequence). The CDR3 length is 14 residues. The CDR3 bases that were read are TGTGCTAGCAGCTTCTCTGGGCCGAGTAATGAG. Translated: CASSFSGPSNE. The whole CDR3 region reads CASSFSGPSNEQFF.

As to this clone: Read coverage stops 3 residues before the CDR3 terminus; the germline J gene supplies the remainder. This sequence joins TRBV20-1 and TRBJ2-3; the match to TRBD1 covers 7 bases. J was trimmed by 1 base and V by 6 bases; bases with no gene match: 4. Germline CDR1 and CDR2: DFQATT and SNEGSKA (reference sequence). The CDR3 covers 13 residues. CDR3 in amino acids: CSAGTGGTDTQYF. CDR3 bases read: TGCAGTGCCGGAACAGGGGGCACAGATACG.

The sequenced CDR3 bases are TGTGCCAGCAGCCCTGGAGGGCTGAACACTGAA. Translating gives CASSPGGLNTE. The entire CDR3 is CASSPGGLNTEAFF. The rearrangement uses TRBV11-3 and TRBJ1-1; no reliable D call. Read coverage stops 3 residues before the CDR3 terminus; the germline J gene supplies the remainder. Germline V gene lookup returns CDR1 SGHNT and CDR2 YENEEA. Trimming removed 5 bases from V and 0 bases from J, with 10 bases in between. The CDR3 loop spans 14 amino acids. Combining the CDR3 with reference TRBV11-3 and TRBJ1-1 gives the whole variable domain EAGVVQSPRYKIIEKKQPVAFWCNPISGHNTLYWYLQNLGQGPELLIRYENEEAVDDSQLPKDRFSAERLKGVDSTLKIQPAELGDSAVYLCASSPGGLNTEAFFGQGTRLTVV.